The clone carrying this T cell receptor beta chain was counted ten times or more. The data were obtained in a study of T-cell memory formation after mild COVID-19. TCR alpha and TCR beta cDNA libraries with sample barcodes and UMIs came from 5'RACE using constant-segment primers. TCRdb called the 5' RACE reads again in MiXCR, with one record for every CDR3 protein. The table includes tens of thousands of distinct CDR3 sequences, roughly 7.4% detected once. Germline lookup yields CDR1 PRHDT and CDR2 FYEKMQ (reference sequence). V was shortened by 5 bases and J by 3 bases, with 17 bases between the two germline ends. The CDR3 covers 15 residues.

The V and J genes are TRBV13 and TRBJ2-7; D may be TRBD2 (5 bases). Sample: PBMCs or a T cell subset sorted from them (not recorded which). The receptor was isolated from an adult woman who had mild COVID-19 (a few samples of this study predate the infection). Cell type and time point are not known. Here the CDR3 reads CASSLASGTYYEQYF. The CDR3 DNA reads TGTGCCAGCAGCCTAGCTTCGGGAACCTACTACGAGCAGTACTTC.